The rows below give T cell receptor beta chains drawn from one sample of a study of control samples from healthy donors and cancer patients. Method: immunoSEQ multiplex PCR; TCRdb's copy keeps in-frame clones and lacks some. Among 40,000 to 65,000 clones listed, roughly nine tenths were seen once. The material sequenced was PBMCs. The receptors derive from a man aged 55 to 70 with head and neck cancer. Each CDR3 is given with its conserved first and last residue. D genes are given only for firm matches.

>-|TRBJ1-4|TRBV28
TGTGCCAGCAGTTCGCACAGCGGACGGGAAAAACTGTTTTTT
CASSSHSGREKLFF
>-|TRBJ1-6|TRBV18
TGTGCCAGCTCAGCCGACAGAAATTCACCCCTCCACTTT
CASSADRNSPLHF
>-|TRBJ1-4|TRBV7-6
TGTGCCAGCAGCTCCGATTATCAGGGACTCGGAGGTGAAAAACTGTTTTTT
CASSSDYQGLGGEKLFF
>-|TRBJ1-5|TRBV27
TGTGCCAGCAAACCCAGGGATAGGGGGAGGCAGCAGCCCCAGCATTTT
CASKPRDRGRQQPQHF
>-|TRBJ1-1|TRBV28
TGTGCCAGCAGTTTACTTCAGGGTCGTGAAGCTTTCTTT
CASSLLQGREAFF
>-|TRBJ2-7|TRBV5-1
TGCGCCAGCAGCCTACGGGATAGGGACCACGAGCAGTACTTC
CASSLRDRDHEQYF
>TRBD1|TRBJ1-5|TRBV3-1/TRBV3-2
TGTGCCAGCAGCCAAGCAGGGGGGGAAAGAAATCAGCCCCAGCATTTT
CASSQAGGERNQPQHF
>-|TRBJ1-4|TRBV11-2
TGTGCCAGCGCTAACCCCGGGACACAGGGTCAAAAACTGTTTTTT
CASANPGTQGQKLFF
>TRBD2|TRBJ2-5|TRBV28
TGTGCCAGCAGTTTATTGGGTAGCGGGAGTGAGACCCAGTACTTC
CASSLLGSGSETQYF
>-|TRBJ2-3|TRBV7-3
TGTGCCAGCAGCCCACTGGCCGTAACAGATACGCAGTATTTT
CASSPLAVTDTQYF
>-|TRBJ1-2|TRBV6-5
TGTGCCAGCAGTTACTCACGGGAAGCTGGCTACACCTTC
CASSYSREAGYTF
>-|TRBJ1-4|TRBV3-1/TRBV3-2
TGTGCCAGCAGCCGTACGACCGGGTCCGGGGAAAAACTGTTTTTT
CASSRTTGSGEKLFF
>TRBD2|TRBJ2-1|TRBV5-1
TGCGCCAGCAGCTTTTCAGGGGCTAGCGGGAGAAATGAGCAGTTCTTC
CASSFSGASGRNEQFF
>-|TRBJ1-2|TRBV5-1
TGCGCCAGCCATCCGGGGGCAGCGAGCACCTATGGCTACACCTTC
CASHPGAASTYGYTF